Below, one T cell receptor (beta chain) is given with its context. Its specificity is not known. The sample originates from a study of beta chain features in type 1 diabetes. Across the study: Patients and healthy donors were similar in age, gender and cell yields. Notes on the study in general: Comparison showed that naive, central memory and Treg TCRB repertoires appeared more similar among patients than among healthy donors. Moderate yet significant TCRB CDR3 shortening was seen in Type 1 diabetes patients in all four CD4+ subsets.

The investigators reverse transcribed all of the isolated RNA, so they sequenced expressed TCRB transcripts. Here immunoSEQ multiplex PCR was the method, and the copy in TCRdb shows in-frame clones only, minus some. The sample comprises a few hundred thousand clones, about 14% of which are singletons, and roughly 0.015% rests with the top ten. Sorted populations all had greater than 95% purity. The clonotype was recovered from a woman between 18 and 30 years old with type 1 diabetes. The sample taken for sequencing was naive CD4+ T cells from blood.

The CDR3 DNA follows: TGTGCCAGCAGCACTAAATCCCGGGACTCAAGCTCTGGAAACACCATATATTTT. Residues: CASSTKSRDSSSGNTIYF. V and J are TRBV7-9 and TRBJ1-3, with D maybe TRBD1 (5 bases). The CDR3 has 18 residues. CDR1 SEHNR and CDR2 FQNEAQ come from the germline V gene (reference sequence). Trimming removed 5 bases from V and 0 bases from J, with 20 bases in between.